What follows are 10 T cell receptor beta chains derived from one specimen sequenced in a study of blood T cell repertoires in COVID-19. This table comes from immunoSEQ multiplex PCR, and its TCRdb copy is limited to in-frame clones, with some not included. Among roughly 200,000 clones listed, roughly nine tenths were seen once. Sequenced: peripheral blood. Receptor source: a woman between 18 and 29 years old who had recovered from COVID-19.

CDR3 sequence: CASGGSGRDQETQYF. The CDR3 DNA follows: TGTGCCAGTGGAGGGAGCGGGAGGGACCAAGAGACCCAGTACTTC. This chain uses TRBV9 with TRBJ2-5; 10 bases are a match to TRBD2. CDR1 is SGDLS and CDR2 is YYNGEE in the germline V gene. Trimming took 8 bases from V and 0 from J; bases not matched to a gene: 7. CDR3 length: 15 residues.

The CDR3 region is CASIDPYGRNTEAFF. The CDR3 DNA sequence: TGTGCCAGCATCGATCCGTACGGTAGGAACACTGAAGCTTTCTTT. This chain links TRBV28 with TRBJ1-1; D is undetermined. From germline, CDR1 is MDHEN and CDR2 SYDVKM. V dropped 7 bases and J dropped 1 base, with 16 bases sitting between them. This CDR3 region has 15 residues. Filled out from reference TRBV28 and TRBJ1-1, the complete variable domain reads DVKVTQSSRYLVKRTGEKVFLECVQDMDHENMFWYRQDPGLGLRLIYFSYDVKMKEKGDIPEGYSVSREKKERFSLILESASTNQTSMYLCASIDPYGRNTEAFFGQGTRLTVV.

The chain joins TRBV7-6 to TRBJ1-1; 8 positions agree with TRBD1. V trimming: 5 bases; J trimming: 5 bases; junction bases outside the gene matches: 10. This CDR3 region has 15 residues. Germline V gives CDR1 SGHVS, CDR2 FNYEAQ. For the CDR3, the DNA is TGTGCCAGCAGCCCTACCGGACAGGGCGGAACTGAAGCTTTCTTT. This encodes CASSPTGQGGTEAFF. Full variable domain (outside the CDR3, taken from reference TRBV7-6 and TRBJ1-1): GAGVSQSPRYKVTKRGQDVALRCDPISGHVSLYWYRQALGQGPEFLTYFNYEAQQDKSGLPNDRFSAERPEGSISTLTIQRTEQRDSAMYRCASSPTGQGGTEAFFGQGTRLTVV.

The J gene is TRBJ1-4, the V gene TRBV6-5; weak D call: TRBD1 (5 bases). Per germline, CDR1 MNHEY and CDR2 SVGAGI. There are 15 residues in the CDR3. V lost 7 bases and J 2 bases, leaving 14 bases between the germline ends. Here the CDR3 DNA reads TGTGCCAGCATCTGGGAACGGGGGACTAATGAAAAACTGTTTTTT. This sequence encodes CASIWERGTNEKLFF.

This chain connects TRBV13 to TRBJ2-1; D is possibly TRBD2 (6 bases). Trimming took off 5 bases at V and 8 bases at J, with 7 bases between the two ends. CDR1 and CDR2 from the germline V gene are PRHDT and FYEKMQ (reference sequence). The CDR3 is 11 residues long. The CDR3 loop is CASSERDEQFF. The DNA for the CDR3 is TGTGCCAGCAGCGAGCGGGATGAGCAGTTCTTC.

This rearrangement joins TRBV4-3 to TRBJ2-7; weak D call: TRBD2 (5 bases). The CDR3 contains 15 residues. Trimming took 3 bases from V and 6 from J, leaving 18 bases between them. Germline V gene sequence: CDR1 LGHNA, CDR2 YSLEER. CDR3 coding DNA: TGCGCCAGCAGCCACCTTGAAATCGGGGTCTCCGAGCAGTACTTC. This sequence encodes CASSHLEIGVSEQYF.

There are a few counts of this clone. This chain connects TRBV19 to TRBJ1-1; maybe TRBD1 (5 bases). V dropped 2 bases and J dropped 0 bases, with 10 bases sitting between them. The CDR3 is made up of 15 amino acids. The V gene's germline CDR1 is LNHDA and CDR2 SQIVND (reference sequence). CDR3 sequence reads: CASSIQLQVNTEAFF. The CDR3 bases are TGTGCCAGTAGTATACAACTACAGGTGAACACTGAAGCTTTCTTT.

The rearrangement links TRBV7-9 to TRBJ2-2; 10 nucleotides line up with TRBD1. CDR3 length: 18 amino acids. Germline CDR1 is SEHNR and CDR2 is FQNEAQ (reference sequence). V shed 0 bases, J shed 5 bases, and the junction held 9 bases outside the gene matches. The CDR3 bases are TGTGCCAGCAGCTTAGCGACAGGGGGCTGGTCGGAGACCGGGGAGCTGTTTTTT. It is translated as CASSLATGGWSETGELFF. Variable domain in full (rest from reference TRBV7-9 and TRBJ2-2): DTGVSQNPRHKITKRGQNVTFRCDPISEHNRLYWYRQTLGQGPEFLTYFQNEAQLEKSRLLSDRFSAERPKGSFSTLEIQRTEQGDSAMYLCASSLATGGWSETGELFFGEGSRLTVL.

The chain uses TRBV5-1 and TRBJ2-7; TRBD1 might be the D (6 bases). The CDR3 runs 13 residues. Trimming took off 5 bases at V and 3 bases at J, with 12 bases between the two ends. The germline CDR1 and CDR2 sequences are SGHRS and YFSETQ. CDR3 region: CASSSGQFYEQYF. The DNA of the CDR3 is TGCGCCAGCAGTTCCGGACAGTTCTACGAGCAGTACTTC.

The rearrangement links TRBV30 to TRBJ1-2; D is unclear. The V and J ends lost 5 bases and 2 bases respectively, with 6 bases between them. The germline gives CDR1 GTSNPN, CDR2 SVGIG (reference sequence). The CDR3 is 11 residues long. The DNA of the CDR3 is TGTGCCTGGTCCCTCAACTATGGCTACACCTTC. Translation gives CAWSLNYGYTF. Drawing the rest from reference TRBV30 and TRBJ1-2, the complete variable domain is SQTIHQWPATLVQPVGSPLSLECTVEGTSNPNLYWYRQAAGRGLQLLFYSVGIGQISSEVPQNLSASRPQDRQFILSSKKLLLSDSGFYLCAWSLNYGYTFGSGTRLTVV.